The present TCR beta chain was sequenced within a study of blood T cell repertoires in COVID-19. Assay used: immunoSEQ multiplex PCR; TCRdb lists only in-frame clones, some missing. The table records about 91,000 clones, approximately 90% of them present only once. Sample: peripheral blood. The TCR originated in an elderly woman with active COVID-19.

CDR3 bases: TGTGCCTGGAGTCCTCTACCGGGACAGGGAAGCGTGAACACTGAAGCTTTCTTT. Its translation is CAWSPLPGQGSVNTEAFF. The chain employs TRBV30 and TRBJ1-1; 9 bases match TRBD1. The germline V gene encodes CDR1 GTSNPN and CDR2 SVGIG (reference sequence). Trimming cost V 2 bases and J 0 bases; bases outside gene matches: 13. The CDR3 covers 18 residues.